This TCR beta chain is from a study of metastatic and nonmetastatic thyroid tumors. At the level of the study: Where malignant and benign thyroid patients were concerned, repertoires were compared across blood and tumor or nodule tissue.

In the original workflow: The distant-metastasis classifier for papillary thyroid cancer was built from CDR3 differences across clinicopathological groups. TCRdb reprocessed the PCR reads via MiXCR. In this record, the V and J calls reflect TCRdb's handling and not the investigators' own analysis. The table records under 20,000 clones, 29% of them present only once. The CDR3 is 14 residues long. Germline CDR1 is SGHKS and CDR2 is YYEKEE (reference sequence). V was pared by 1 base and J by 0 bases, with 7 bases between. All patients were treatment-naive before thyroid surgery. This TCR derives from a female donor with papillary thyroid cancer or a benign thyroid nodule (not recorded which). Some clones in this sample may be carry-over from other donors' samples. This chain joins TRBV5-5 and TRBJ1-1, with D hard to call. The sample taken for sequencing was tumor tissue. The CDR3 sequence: CASSLQRMNTEAFF. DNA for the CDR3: TGTGCCAGCAGCTTGCAGAGGATGAACACTGAAGCTTTCTTT.